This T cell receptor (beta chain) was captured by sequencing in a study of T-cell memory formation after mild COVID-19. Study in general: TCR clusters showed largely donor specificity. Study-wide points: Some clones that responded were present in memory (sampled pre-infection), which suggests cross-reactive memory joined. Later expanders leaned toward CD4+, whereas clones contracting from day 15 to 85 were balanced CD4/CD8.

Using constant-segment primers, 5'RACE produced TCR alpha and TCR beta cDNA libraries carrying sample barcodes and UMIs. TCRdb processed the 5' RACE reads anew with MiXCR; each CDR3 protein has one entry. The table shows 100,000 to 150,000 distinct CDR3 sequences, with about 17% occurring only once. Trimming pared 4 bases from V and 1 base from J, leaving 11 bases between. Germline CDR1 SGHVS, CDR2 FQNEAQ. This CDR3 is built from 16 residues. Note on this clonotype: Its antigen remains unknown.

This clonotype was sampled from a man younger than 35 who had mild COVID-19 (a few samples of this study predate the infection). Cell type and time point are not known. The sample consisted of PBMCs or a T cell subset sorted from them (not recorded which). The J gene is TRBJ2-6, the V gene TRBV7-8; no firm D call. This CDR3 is CASSSYTTSGANVLTF. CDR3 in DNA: TGTGCCAGCAGCTCCTACACAACGTCTGGGGCCAACGTCCTGACTTTC.